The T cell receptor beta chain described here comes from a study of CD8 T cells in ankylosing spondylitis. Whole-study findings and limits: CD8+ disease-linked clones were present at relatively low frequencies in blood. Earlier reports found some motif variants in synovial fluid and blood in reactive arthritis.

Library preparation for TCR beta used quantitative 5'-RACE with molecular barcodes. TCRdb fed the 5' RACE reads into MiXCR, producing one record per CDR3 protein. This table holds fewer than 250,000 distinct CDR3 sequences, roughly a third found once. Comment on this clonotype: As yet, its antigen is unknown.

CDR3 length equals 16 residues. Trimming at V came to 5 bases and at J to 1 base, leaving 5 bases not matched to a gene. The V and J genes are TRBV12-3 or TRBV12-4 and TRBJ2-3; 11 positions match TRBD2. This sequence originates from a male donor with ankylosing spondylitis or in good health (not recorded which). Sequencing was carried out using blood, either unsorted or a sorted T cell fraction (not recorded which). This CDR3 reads CASSPELAGGTDTQYF. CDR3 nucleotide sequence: TGTGCCAGCAGTCCAGAACTAGCGGGGGGCACAGATACGCAGTATTTT.